The clone carrying this TCR beta chain was seen at least ten times. This specimen comes from a study of T cells in Graves' hyperthyroidism and ophthalmopathy. Amplified TCR beta CDR3 regions came from RNA transcripts. TCR CDR3 underwent first-round RT-PCR with the HTBI primer set. Via MiXCR, TCRdb re-called the multiplex PCR reads, giving one row per CDR3 protein. The sample lists about 110,000 distinct CDR3 sequences, roughly 15% occurring once. The germline gives CDR1 DFQATT, CDR2 SNEGSKA (reference sequence). The V and J ends lost 0 bases and 0 bases respectively, with 10 bases between them. This CDR3 comprises 15 residues.

The source of this sequence is a woman aged 50 to 60 with Graves' hyperthyroidism. This rearrangement joins TRBV20-1 to TRBJ2-3; D uncertain. The sample taken for sequencing was blood. The CDR3 coding sequence is TGCAGTGCTAGAGATCCTGAACTAAGCACAGATACGCAGTATTTT. Encoded protein: CSARDPELSTDTQYF.